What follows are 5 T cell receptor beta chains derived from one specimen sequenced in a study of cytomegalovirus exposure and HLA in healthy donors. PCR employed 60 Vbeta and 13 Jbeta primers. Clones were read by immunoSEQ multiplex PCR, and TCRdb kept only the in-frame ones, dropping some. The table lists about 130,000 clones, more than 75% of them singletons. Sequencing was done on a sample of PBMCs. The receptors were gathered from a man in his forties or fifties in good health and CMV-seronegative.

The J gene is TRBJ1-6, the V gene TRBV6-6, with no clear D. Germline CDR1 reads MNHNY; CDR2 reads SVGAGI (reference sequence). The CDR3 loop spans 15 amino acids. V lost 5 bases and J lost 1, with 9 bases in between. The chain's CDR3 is CASSPDISYNSPLHF. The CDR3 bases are TGTGCCAGCAGTCCCGACATATCCTATAATTCACCCCTCCACTTT.

CDR3: CASSSSSYEQYF. As DNA, the CDR3 is TGTGCCAGCAGTTCCAGCTCCTACGAGCAGTACTTC. The chain recombines TRBV27 with TRBJ2-7; unclear D gene. The germline CDR1 and CDR2 sequences are MNHEY and SMNVEV (reference sequence). This CDR3 comprises 12 residues. Trimming shortened V by 4 bases and J by 0 bases, and 4 bases separated the two germline ends.

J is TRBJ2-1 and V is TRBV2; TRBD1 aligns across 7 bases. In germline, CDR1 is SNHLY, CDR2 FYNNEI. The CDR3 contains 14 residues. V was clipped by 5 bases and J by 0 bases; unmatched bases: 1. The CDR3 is CASSRDSSYNEQFF. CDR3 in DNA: TGTGCCAGCAGTAGGGACAGCTCCTACAATGAGCAGTTCTTC.

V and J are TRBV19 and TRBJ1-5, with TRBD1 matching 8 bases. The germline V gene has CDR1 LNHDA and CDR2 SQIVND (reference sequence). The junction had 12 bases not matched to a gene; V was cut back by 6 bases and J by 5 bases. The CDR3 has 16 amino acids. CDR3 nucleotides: TGTGCCAGTAGCGCCGGACAGGGAAAAGTATATCAGCCCCAGCATTTT. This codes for CASSAGQGKVYQPQHF.

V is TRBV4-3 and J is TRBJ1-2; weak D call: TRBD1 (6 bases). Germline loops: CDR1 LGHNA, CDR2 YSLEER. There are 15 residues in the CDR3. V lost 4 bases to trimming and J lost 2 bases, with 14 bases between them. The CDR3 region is CASSRRDITNYGYTF. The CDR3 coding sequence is TGCGCCAGCAGCCGCCGGGACATAACAAACTATGGCTACACCTTC.